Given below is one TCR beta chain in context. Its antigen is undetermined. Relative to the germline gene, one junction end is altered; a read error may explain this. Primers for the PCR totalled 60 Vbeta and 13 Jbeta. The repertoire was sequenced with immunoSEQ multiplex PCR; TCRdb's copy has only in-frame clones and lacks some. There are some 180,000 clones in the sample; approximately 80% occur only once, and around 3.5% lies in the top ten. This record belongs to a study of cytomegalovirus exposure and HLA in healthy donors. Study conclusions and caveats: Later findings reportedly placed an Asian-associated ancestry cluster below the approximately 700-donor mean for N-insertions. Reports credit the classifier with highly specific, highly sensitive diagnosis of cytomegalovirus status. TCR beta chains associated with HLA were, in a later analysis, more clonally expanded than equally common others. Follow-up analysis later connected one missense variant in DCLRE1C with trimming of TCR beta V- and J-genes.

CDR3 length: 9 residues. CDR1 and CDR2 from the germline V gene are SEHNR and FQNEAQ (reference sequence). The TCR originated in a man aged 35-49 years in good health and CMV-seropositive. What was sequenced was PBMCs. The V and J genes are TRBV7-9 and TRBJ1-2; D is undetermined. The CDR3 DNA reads TGTGCCAGCAGCTCGTCCCCCTCCTTC. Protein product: CASSSSPSF.